This TCR beta chain was recorded in a study of blood T cell repertoires in COVID-19. This clone has just a few counts. This table comes from immunoSEQ multiplex PCR, and its TCRdb copy is limited to in-frame clones, with some not included. The data contain hundreds of thousands of clones, roughly 87% of them singletons. Trimming stripped 3 bases from V and 4 bases from J, with 8 bases between. Germline values: CDR1 GTSNPN, CDR2 SVGIG (reference sequence). This CDR3 has 12 amino acids. The clonotype comes from a woman in her fifties or sixties who had recovered from COVID-19. Sequenced material: peripheral blood. V usage is TRBV30 and J usage is TRBJ2-3, with D possibly matching TRBD1 (5 bases). The CDR3 DNA sequence: TGTGCCTGGAGAGGCAGGGCAGATACGCAGTATTTT. This gives the protein CAWRGRADTQYF.